One T cell receptor beta chain is described in this entry. This clone was seen more than once but under ten times. It lacks a known antigen. No much larger clone is present one base from it, and per-base qualities are unavailable. Library construction relied on the immunoSEQ multiplex PCR assay. The multiplex PCR relied on a mix of 60 forward primers for TCR Vbeta segments and 13 reverse primers for TCR Jbeta segments. A multiplex PCR assay on genomic DNA amplified the CDR3 region of rearranged TCR beta genes. The Illumina HiSeq System was used to sequence the amplified TCR beta libraries as 87-base-pair reads. For the original study's pipeline: In a later analysis, tens of millions of unique TCR beta chains were counted across the 690 or so repertoires, and approximately 9.9 million of these chains were shared by at least two donors. To remove PCR and sequencing errors, raw reads were error-corrected and collapsed into unique sequences using a nearest-neighbor algorithm that merged closely related sequences. Alignment of CDR3 sequences to IMGT reference sequences was used to assign V, D and J gene segments. For a sequence to be retained, a match of at least six nucleotides to both a V gene segment and a J gene segment was required. A rearrangement counted as productive if the CDR3 had no stop codons and remained in frame with V and J, and every other rearrangement counted as non-productive. CDR3 was defined by IMGT convention, running from the second conserved V-encoded cysteine to the conserved J-encoded phenylalanine. The earlier analysis of about 640 of the donors excluded any sequence lacking an unambiguous match to a single V gene segment. In an earlier analysis of approximately 500 of the donors, a V segment was called functional when productive rearrangements were above 56.7%, and segregating when the standard deviation between donors exceeded 5%. A statistical classification framework was developed to diagnose cytomegalovirus status using the catalog of TCR beta chain sequences. V and J gene assignment, in a later analysis, came from comparing TCR nucleotide sequences with IMGT/GENE-DB human TR gene sequences. A later analysis assigned CDR3 sequences and most-parsimonious VDJ recombination scenarios with the TCRdist pipeline. In a later analysis, every TCR beta chain was defined by the combination of its CDR3 amino acid sequence and its V-gene family, and reads without a unique V-gene family were dropped. In a later analysis, several hundred highly shared, low-generation-probability nucleotide sequences were removed to address suspected cross-contamination and a sequencing artifact. In a later analysis, a clonal expansion index for each public chain was calculated from normalized within-repertoire ranks of inferred template counts. A later analysis computed generation probabilities with a VDJ recombination model fitted to out-of-frame rearrangements, and checked the results against IGoR. In a later analysis, hypergeometric tests were used to score TCR-TCR, TCR-HLA and TCR-CMV co-occurrence, with a repertoire-size bias correction applied to TCR pairs. In a later analysis, false discovery rates were estimated by permuting HLA or CMV assignments 20 times. In a later analysis, co-occurring TCRs were grouped using DBSCAN, with TCRdist sequence similarity added in when clustering inside HLA-allele-positive subsets. Repertoires with fewer than 30,000 or more than 120,000 public chains, plus five repertoires with anomalous nucleotide sharing, were excluded from co-occurrence clustering. The source is immuneACCESS, and TCRdb retained only in-frame sequences with V and J called. Part of the clones is not carried over; for the studies checked, unresolved V genes explain less than half of this, and the remainder is unexplained. The V and J calls and clone size are taken from that table; D and trimming were inferred from the DNA. The sample contains about 220,000 clones, approximately 68% of them found a single time. The leading ten clones occupy 1.8% of the sample.

The cohort was made up of 666 healthy bone marrow donors. Cohort members were all nominally healthy when sampled, although unrecorded immune exposures were likely present. The donor tested CMV seronegative, placing the donor among the 352 seronegative members of the cohort. A peripheral blood sample was provided by each donor, and peripheral blood mononuclear cells were used for TCR beta sequencing. The Qiagen DNeasy Blood Extraction Kit was used to extract genomic DNA from the blood cell samples. This sample is part of a study of cytomegalovirus exposure and HLA in healthy donors (dated by TCRdb to the late 2010s). Regarding the study in general: According to an earlier analysis of 450 to 650 of the donors, roughly 180 million T cells yielded over 90 million unique TCR beta sequences and 250 to 350 Gb of sequence data. An early release that covered about 640 HLA-typed donors contained about 290 gigabases of sequencing data and roughly 84 million unique TCR sequences. Of the approximately 400 genotyped donors, approximately 83% fell in the genetic ancestry cluster associated with self-reported Caucasian donors. The study aimed to test whether signatures of past pathogen exposure could be identified by cataloging public T cell receptors. Using immunosequencing, the study profiled T cell repertoires from 550 to 750 subjects and related those repertoires to cytomegalovirus serostatus. Along with the approximately 700-subject first cohort, a separate validation cohort of over 90 different subjects was used. To predict cytomegalovirus infection status, the study combined high-throughput TCR immunosequencing, statistical association of individual TCRs with disease status, and machine learning. In a later analysis, previously published TCR beta repertoires from more than 500 donors were re-analyzed and high-resolution HLA genotyping was added so that TCR occurrence patterns could be studied. In the later analysis, no new phenotypic data were used to find candidate immune exposures; instead, reliance was placed on TCR beta sequences and their occurrence across donors. An earlier analysis of around 580 of the donors used high-throughput TCR beta sequencing to judge whether each TCR beta V gene segment behaved as functional or pseudogenic. Donor age, sex, ethnicity and CMV serostatus were compiled together with the repertoire data. In a later genetic analysis, genome-wide SNP genotypes for 398 of the 666 donors were used, and that subset was treated as a discovery cohort. All discovery cohort repertoires had been generated on a single sequencing platform. Class I and class II HLA loci were covered by the typing at four-digit resolution. The number of typed donors differed by locus: roughly 620-640 for A, B, C, DRB1 and DQB1; approximately 540 for DQA1; some 610 for DPA1; and approximately 450 for DPB1. Because of strong linkage in the cohort, roughly 5 DR-DQ haplotypes were treated as single units for association and clustering. Among some 400 genotyped donors of the cohort, an average of around 250,000 unique TCR beta nucleotide sequences was sequenced per donor, of which 15% to 20% were non-productive.

Deletion took 0 bases off V and 6 bases off J, with a span of 11 bases between the germline ends. For CDR1 and CDR2, the germline V gene lists SGHRS and YFSETQ. The CDR3, cysteine through phenylalanine, is 14 amino acids long. The sequence is cut down to CDR3 DNA, 42 bases in frame from base 1. Results and caveats for the whole study, not just this receptor: Linkage disequilibrium might explain the correlated functional status among segregating V segments, but an unknown experimental factor could not be excluded. An association between a missense DCLRE1C variant and V-gene and J-gene trimming of TCR beta chains was found in a later genetic analysis and replicated in an independent cohort. In an earlier analysis of 587 of the donors, most TCR beta V segments appeared in productive rearrangements about 87% or about 30% of the time, broadly matching IMGT annotations. While some public TCRs were present in many individuals, most TCR sequences turned up only very rarely across donors. This cohort had only TCR beta chains sequenced, and the lack of alpha or paired-chain data limited which features could be detected. Because counts were too low, seventeen rarely observed V segments, including chromosome 9 orphons, were excluded from the earlier analysis of some 540 of the donors. In a later analysis, several top co-occurrence clusters were reported to appear linked to parvovirus B19, influenza, CMV and Epstein-Barr virus. Because some donors lacked HLA typing at each locus, the association tests relied only on the typed subset. In both the original and validation cohorts, the classifier was reported to diagnose cytomegalovirus status with high specificity and sensitivity. In a later genetic analysis, fewer N-insertions in productive TCRs were reported among donors in an Asian-associated ancestry cluster than the 666-donor mean. Some IMGT-functional V segments, including TRBV6-2 and TRBV6-3, could not be told apart with the 87-base-pair reads, so those segments were excluded. Most CMV-associated TCR beta chains appeared to be HLA-restricted in a later analysis, and the HLA associations seemed to be driven largely by CMV exposure. A cluster of highly shared sequence variants was judged likely to be a technical artifact of the sequencing pipeline. Presence/absence analyses assumed roughly uniform sequencing depth across donors, an assumption that may not hold. A further reported finding was that TCR beta sequences accurately predicted the HLA-A and HLA-B alleles for most subjects in the first cohort. At a false discovery rate of 0.05, a later analysis linked some 18,000 TCR beta sequences to specific HLA alleles. The study gave a list of more than 150 TCR beta chains associated with cytomegalovirus. In vitro tests confirmed that a few of the cytomegalovirus-associated TCR beta chains recognize cytomegalovirus antigens. The authors suggested that the approach could potentially be generalized to other disease states and immunological phenotypes. When HLA alleles, especially DR and DQ, strongly co-occurred, TCR associations were difficult to assign to individual alleles. In a later analysis, HLA-associated TCR beta chains were found to be more clonally expanded and to have lower generation probabilities than equally common non-associated chains. In a later analysis, the rate of TCR association differed among HLA loci, with DRB1 alleles having the most associated TCRs and HLA-C alleles having the fewest. For the cohort, immune exposure information was limited to CMV serostatus.

This TCR was recovered from a woman in her twenties or thirties in good health and CMV-seronegative. The rearrangement joined TRBV5-1 to TRBJ2-3, with TRBD2 perhaps the D gene, on 7 matching bases. Sequencing was done on a sample of PBMCs. CDR3 loop: CASSLVGGRDTQYF. The base sequence is TGCGCCAGCAGCTTGGTGGGGGGGCGGGATACGCAGTATTTT.